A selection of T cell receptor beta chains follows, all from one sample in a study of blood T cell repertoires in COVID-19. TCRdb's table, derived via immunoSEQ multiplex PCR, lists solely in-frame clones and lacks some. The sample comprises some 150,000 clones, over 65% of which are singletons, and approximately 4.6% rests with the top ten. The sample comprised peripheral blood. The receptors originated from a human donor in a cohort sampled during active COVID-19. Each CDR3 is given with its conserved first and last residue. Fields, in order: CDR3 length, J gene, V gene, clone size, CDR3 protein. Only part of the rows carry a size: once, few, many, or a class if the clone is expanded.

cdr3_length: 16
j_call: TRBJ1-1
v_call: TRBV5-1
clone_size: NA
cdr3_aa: CASSRQGNRGSTEAFF

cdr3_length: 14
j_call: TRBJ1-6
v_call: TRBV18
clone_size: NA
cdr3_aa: CASSPPGGFSPLHF

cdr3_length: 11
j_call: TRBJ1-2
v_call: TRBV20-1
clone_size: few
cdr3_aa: CSASSGVGYTF

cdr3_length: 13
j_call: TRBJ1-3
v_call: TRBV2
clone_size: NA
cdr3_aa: CASCRGLGNTIYF

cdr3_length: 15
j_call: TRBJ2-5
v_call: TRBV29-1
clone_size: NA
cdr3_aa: CSVARQGSLGETQYF

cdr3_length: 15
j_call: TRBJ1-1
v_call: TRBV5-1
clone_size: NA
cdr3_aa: CASSRSGAGNTEAFF

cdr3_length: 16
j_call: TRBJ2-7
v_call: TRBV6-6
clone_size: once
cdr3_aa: CASSPGTALFRLEQYF

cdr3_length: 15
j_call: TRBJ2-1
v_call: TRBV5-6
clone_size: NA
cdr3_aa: CASSLDRGDYNEQFF

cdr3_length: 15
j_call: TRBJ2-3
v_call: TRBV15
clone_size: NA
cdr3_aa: CATSRERESTDTQYF

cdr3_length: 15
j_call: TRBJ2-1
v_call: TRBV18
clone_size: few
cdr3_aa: CASSEPGLGVNEQFF

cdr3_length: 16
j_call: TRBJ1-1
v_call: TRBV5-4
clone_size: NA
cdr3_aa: CASSLEGLPPGTEAFF